A selection of T cell receptor beta chains follows, all from one sample in a study of T-cell reconstitution after alpha-beta-depleted transplantation in children. TCRdb re-analysed the PCR reads in MiXCR, keeping a single row per CDR3 protein. In the table there are about 610,000 distinct CDR3 sequences, roughly a tenth of which are singletons. The sample here was PBMCs from the stem cell graft donor, taken from the stem cell graft. These receptors all come from a human donor who donated a stem cell graft to a child with acute myeloid leukemia. CDR3s include the opening cysteine and the closing phenylalanine or tryptophan. Fields, in order: J gene, V gene, clone size, D gene, CDR3 protein, CDR3 DNA. A D gene is named only where the DNA matches it firmly. Rows give clone size only sometimes, using once, few, many, or a class for an expanded clone.

J: TRBJ2-3; V: TRBV6-1; size: few; D: .; CDR3: CASRPDPGTATDTQYF; DNA: TGTGCCAGCAGACCCGACCCTGGGACCGCAACAGATACGCAGTATTTT
J: TRBJ2-1; V: TRBV5-1; size: many; D: .; CDR3: CASSLAWGGVYNEQFF; DNA: TGCGCCAGCAGCTTGGCGTGGGGTGGGGTCTACAATGAGCAGTTCTTC
J: TRBJ2-3; V: TRBV5-1; size: many; D: TRBD2; CDR3: CASSSLAASTDTQYF; DNA: TGCGCCAGCAGCTCCCTAGCGGCTAGCACAGATACGCAGTATTTT
J: TRBJ2-7; V: TRBV11-2; size: many; D: TRBD2; CDR3: CASNRLAGPYEQYF; DNA: TGTGCCAGCAACAGGCTAGCGGGCCCCTACGAGCAGTACTTC
J: TRBJ2-7; V: TRBV6-5; size: few; D: TRBD2; CDR3: CASGRGDEQYF; DNA: TGTGCCAGCGGCCGGGGGGACGAGCAGTACTTC
J: TRBJ2-1; V: TRBV18; size: few; D: TRBD2; CDR3: CASSLSGSNEQFF; DNA: TGTGCCAGCTCCCTCAGCGGGAGCAATGAGCAGTTCTTC
J: TRBJ2-1; V: TRBV7-3; size: .; D: .; CDR3: CASSLTAAYNEQFF; DNA: TGTGCCAGCAGCTTAACAGCAGCTTACAATGAGCAGTTCTTC
J: TRBJ2-3; V: TRBV7-2; size: few; D: .; CDR3: CASSLTGRTDTQYF; DNA: TGTGCCAGCAGCTTAACAGGAAGGACAGATACGCAGTATTTT
J: TRBJ2-5; V: TRBV12-3/TRBV12-4; size: .; D: TRBD1; CDR3: CASSDRDPEETQYF; DNA: TGTGCCAGCAGTGACAGGGATCCCGAAGAGACCCAGTACTTC
J: TRBJ1-1; V: TRBV11-2; size: many; D: .; CDR3: CASSSTGTAFGTEAFF; DNA: TGTGCCAGCAGTTCAACCGGGACGGCCTTTGGCACTGAAGCTTTCTTT
J: TRBJ1-5; V: TRBV18; size: .; D: TRBD1; CDR3: CASSPLGQGKAGNQPQHF; DNA: TGTGCCAGCTCACCTTTGGGACAGGGGAAAGCGGGCAATCAGCCCCAGCATTTT
J: TRBJ2-1; V: TRBV30; size: .; D: TRBD2; CDR3: CAWSVRTSNYNEQFF; DNA: TGTGCCTGGAGTGTCCGGACTAGTAACTACAATGAGCAGTTCTTC
J: TRBJ2-5; V: TRBV7-9; size: few; D: TRBD2; CDR3: CASSLLAGVWETQYF; DNA: TGTGCCAGCAGCCTACTAGCGGGAGTTTGGGAGACCCAGTACTTC
J: TRBJ1-3; V: TRBV5-1; size: .; D: .; CDR3: CASSLVTGTLSSGNTIYF; DNA: TGCGCCAGCAGCTTGGTGACGGGTACCCTGAGCTCTGGAAACACCATATATTTT
J: TRBJ2-1; V: TRBV20-1; size: .; D: TRBD2; CDR3: CSALFGLAGVYNEQFF; DNA: TGCAGTGCCCTCTTCGGACTAGCGGGTGTCTACAATGAGCAGTTCTTC
J: TRBJ2-2; V: TRBV29-1; size: .; D: TRBD2; CDR3: CSVVGLAGTGELFF; DNA: TGCAGCGTTGTAGGGCTAGCGGGGACCGGGGAGCTGTTTTTT
J: TRBJ2-4; V: TRBV11-2; size: many; D: .; CDR3: CASSPGPVTHLAKNIQYF; DNA: TGTGCCAGCAGCCCGGGCCCAGTCACACATCTAGCCAAAAACATTCAGTACTTC
J: TRBJ1-3; V: TRBV12-3/TRBV12-4; size: many; D: TRBD1; CDR3: CASSLGEGAHGNTIYF; DNA: TGTGCCAGCAGTCTCGGAGAGGGGGCGCATGGAAACACCATATATTTT
J: TRBJ1-1; V: TRBV6-1; size: .; D: .; CDR3: CASSSPRLKGNTEAFF; DNA: TGTGCCAGCAGCAGCCCCAGGCTTAAGGGAAACACTGAAGCTTTCTTT
J: TRBJ2-7; V: TRBV9; size: few; D: .; CDR3: CASSKAGSTYEQYF; DNA: TGTGCCAGCAGCAAGGCGGGTAGTACCTACGAGCAGTACTTC
J: TRBJ2-5; V: TRBV20-1; size: many; D: .; CDR3: CSATGGEETQYF; DNA: TGCAGTGCGACAGGTGGGGAAGAGACCCAGTACTTC
J: TRBJ2-7; V: TRBV20-1; size: .; D: TRBD2; CDR3: CSARPWGRARYEQYF; DNA: TGCAGTGCTAGACCATGGGGGAGGGCCAGGTACGAGCAGTACTTC
J: TRBJ2-2; V: TRBV27; size: many; D: TRBD1; CDR3: CASSPGTGVGELFF; DNA: TGTGCCAGCAGTCCCGGGACAGGAGTCGGGGAGCTGTTTTTT
J: TRBJ1-5; V: TRBV20-1; size: .; D: .; CDR3: CSARGGDSNQPQHF; DNA: TGCAGTGCTAGAGGAGGGGACAGCAATCAGCCCCAGCATTTT
J: TRBJ2-4; V: TRBV6-1; size: many; D: TRBD1; CDR3: CASSRGTGGPVIQYF; DNA: TGTGCCAGCAGCAGGGGAACAGGGGGCCCGGTAATTCAGTACTTC
J: TRBJ2-3; V: TRBV20-1; size: few; D: TRBD2; CDR3: CSAGGSASGSSTDTQYF; DNA: TGCAGTGCTGGGGGGTCGGCTAGCGGCTCTAGCACAGATACGCAGTATTTT
J: TRBJ2-7; V: TRBV7-7; size: many; D: TRBD2; CDR3: CASSTTSGYEQYF; DNA: TGTGCTAGCAGCACGACTAGCGGCTACGAGCAGTACTTC
J: TRBJ2-3; V: TRBV5-1; size: few; D: TRBD2; CDR3: CASSPKLAGVSTDTQYF; DNA: TGCGCCAGCAGCCCGAAACTAGCGGGAGTCAGCACAGATACGCAGTATTTT
J: TRBJ2-7; V: TRBV28; size: few; D: TRBD2; CDR3: CASSLPGLAAYEQYF; DNA: TGTGCCAGCAGTTTGCCGGGACTAGCGGCCTACGAGCAGTACTTC
J: TRBJ2-2; V: TRBV7-9; size: many; D: .; CDR3: CASSIRAANTGELFF; DNA: TGTGCCAGCAGCATCCGGGCCGCAAACACCGGGGAGCTGTTTTTT
J: TRBJ2-1; V: TRBV6-5; size: .; D: TRBD2; CDR3: CASSILASSSYNEQFF; DNA: TGTGCCAGCAGTATACTAGCGTCGAGCTCCTACAATGAGCAGTTCTTC
J: TRBJ2-1; V: TRBV7-2; size: few; D: .; CDR3: CASSRAGLDPYNEQFF; DNA: TGTGCCAGCAGCCGGGCAGGACTCGACCCCTACAATGAGCAGTTCTTC
J: TRBJ2-3; V: TRBV25-1; size: .; D: .; CDR3: CASIIPGGDTQYF; DNA: TGTGCCAGCATTATCCCCGGGGGAGATACGCAGTATTTT
J: TRBJ2-3; V: TRBV7-3; size: .; D: .; CDR3: CASSHLVGATDTQYF; DNA: TGTGCCAGCAGCCATCTCGTGGGGGCCACAGATACGCAGTATTTT
J: TRBJ2-5; V: TRBV9; size: many; D: TRBD2; CDR3: CASSGTSGSGKTQYF; DNA: TGTGCCAGCAGCGGGACTAGCGGGAGTGGTAAGACCCAGTACTTC
J: TRBJ2-4; V: TRBV20-1; size: few; D: .; CDR3: CSARDRVRGKNIQYF; DNA: TGCAGTGCTAGAGATAGGGTCAGGGGAAAAAACATTCAGTACTTC
J: TRBJ2-7; V: TRBV7-2; size: many; D: .; CDR3: CASSSELRLTYEQYF; DNA: TGTGCCAGCAGCTCAGAATTGAGACTTACCTACGAGCAGTACTTC
J: TRBJ2-2; V: TRBV9; size: .; D: TRBD2; CDR3: CASSAEGLAGGFTGELFF; DNA: TGTGCCAGCAGCGCCGAGGGACTAGCGGGAGGTTTCACCGGGGAGCTGTTTTTT
J: TRBJ2-3; V: TRBV20-1; size: few; D: .; CDR3: CSASRQAPSDTQYF; DNA: TGCAGTGCCTCACGACAGGCACCATCAGATACGCAGTATTTT
J: TRBJ2-7; V: TRBV27; size: .; D: TRBD1; CDR3: CASSTRGRASEQYF; DNA: TGTGCCAGCAGTACCAGGGGGCGCGCGTCGGAGCAGTACTTC
J: TRBJ1-4; V: TRBV25-1; size: .; D: .; CDR3: CASSEYRAGNEKLFF; DNA: TGTGCCAGCAGTGAATATAGGGCGGGTAATGAAAAACTGTTTTTT
J: TRBJ2-3; V: TRBV14; size: many; D: .; CDR3: CASSRRVGADTQYF; DNA: TGTGCCAGCAGCCGCCGGGTGGGCGCAGATACGCAGTATTTT
J: TRBJ1-5; V: TRBV5-5; size: .; D: .; CDR3: CASSSEVFGNQPQHF; DNA: TGTGCCAGCAGCTCGGAGGTATTTGGCAATCAGCCCCAGCATTTT
J: TRBJ2-1; V: TRBV3-1; size: few; D: TRBD1; CDR3: CASSQDRGQGANEQFF; DNA: TGTGCCAGCAGCCAAGATCGGGGACAGGGGGCGAATGAGCAGTTCTTC
J: TRBJ2-7; V: TRBV9; size: few; D: TRBD2; CDR3: CASSVEGLGSRQYF; DNA: TGTGCCAGCAGCGTAGAGGGACTAGGATCAAGGCAGTACTTC